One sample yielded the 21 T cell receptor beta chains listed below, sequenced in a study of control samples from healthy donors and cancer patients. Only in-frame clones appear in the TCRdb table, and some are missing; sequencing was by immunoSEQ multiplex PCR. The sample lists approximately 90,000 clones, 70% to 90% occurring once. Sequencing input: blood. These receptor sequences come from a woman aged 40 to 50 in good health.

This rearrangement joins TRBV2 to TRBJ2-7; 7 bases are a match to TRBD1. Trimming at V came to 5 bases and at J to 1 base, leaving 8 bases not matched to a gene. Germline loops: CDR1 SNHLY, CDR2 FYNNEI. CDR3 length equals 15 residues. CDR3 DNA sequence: TGTGCCAGCAGTCGACAGGGTACGATATCCTACGAGCAGTACTTC. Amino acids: CASSRQGTISYEQYF.

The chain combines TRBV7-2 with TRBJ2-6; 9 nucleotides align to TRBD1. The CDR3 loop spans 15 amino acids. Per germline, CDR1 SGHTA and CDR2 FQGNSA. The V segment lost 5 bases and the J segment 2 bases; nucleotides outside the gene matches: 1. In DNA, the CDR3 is TGTGCCAGCAGCCGGACAGGGGCTGGGGCCAACGTCCTGACTTTC. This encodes CASSRTGAGANVLTF.

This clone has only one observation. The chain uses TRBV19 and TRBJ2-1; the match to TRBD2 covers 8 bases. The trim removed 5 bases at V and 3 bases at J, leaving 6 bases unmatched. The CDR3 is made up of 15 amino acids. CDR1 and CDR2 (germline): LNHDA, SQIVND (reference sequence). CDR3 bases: TGTGCCAGTAGTCCTCGGGGGGGCCACTACAATGAGCAGTTCTTC. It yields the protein CASSPRGGHYNEQFF.

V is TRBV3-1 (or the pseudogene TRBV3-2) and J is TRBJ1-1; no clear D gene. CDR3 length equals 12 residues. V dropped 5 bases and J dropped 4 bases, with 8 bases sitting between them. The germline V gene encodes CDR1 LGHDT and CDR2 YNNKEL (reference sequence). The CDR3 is CASSSPGTEAFF. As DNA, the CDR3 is TGTGCCAGCAGCAGCCCCGGCACTGAAGCTTTCTTT.

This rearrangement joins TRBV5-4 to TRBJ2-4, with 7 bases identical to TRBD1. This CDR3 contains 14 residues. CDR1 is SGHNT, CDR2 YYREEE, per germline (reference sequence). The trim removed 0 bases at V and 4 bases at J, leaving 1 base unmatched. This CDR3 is CASSLADRKNIQYF. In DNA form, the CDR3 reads TGTGCCAGCAGCTTGGCGGACAGGAAAAACATTCAGTACTTC.

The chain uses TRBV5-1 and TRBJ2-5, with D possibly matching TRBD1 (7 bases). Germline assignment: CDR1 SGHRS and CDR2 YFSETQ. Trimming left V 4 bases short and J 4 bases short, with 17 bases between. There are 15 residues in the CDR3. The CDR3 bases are TGCGCCAGCAGCAAGGGACTCACAGGGGTAGAGACCCAGTACTTC. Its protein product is CASSKGLTGVETQYF.

CDR3 coding DNA: TGTGCCAGCAGCAAAGTCCCGGGGGGCTCTGGAAACACCATATATTTT. Its translation: CASSKVPGGSGNTIYF. This sequence joins TRBV9 and TRBJ1-3; possibly TRBD1 for D (5 bases). Germline V gene data show CDR1 as SGDLS and CDR2 as YYNGEE. Trimming pared 4 bases from V and 0 bases from J, leaving 14 bases between. The CDR3 has 16 residues. Filled out from reference TRBV9 and TRBJ1-3, the complete variable domain reads DSGVTQTPKHLITATGQRVTLRCSPRSGDLSVYWYQQSLDQGLQFLIQYYNGEERAKGNILERFSAQQFPDLHSELNLSSLELGDSALYFCASSKVPGGSGNTIYFGEGSWLTVV.

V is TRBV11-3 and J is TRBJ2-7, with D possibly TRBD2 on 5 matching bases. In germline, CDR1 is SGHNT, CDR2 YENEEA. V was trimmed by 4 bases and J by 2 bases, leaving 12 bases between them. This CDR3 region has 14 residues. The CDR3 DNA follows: TGTGCCAGCAGCTCTGGTGGGAGCGCCTACGAGCAGTACTTC. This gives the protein CASSSGGSAYEQYF.

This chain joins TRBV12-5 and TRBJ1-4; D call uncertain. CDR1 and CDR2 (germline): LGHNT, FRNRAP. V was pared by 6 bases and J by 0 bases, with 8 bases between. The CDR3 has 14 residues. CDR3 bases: TGTGCTAGTGGGCCGTCAGCAACTAATGAAAAACTGTTTTTT. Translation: CASGPSATNEKLFF.

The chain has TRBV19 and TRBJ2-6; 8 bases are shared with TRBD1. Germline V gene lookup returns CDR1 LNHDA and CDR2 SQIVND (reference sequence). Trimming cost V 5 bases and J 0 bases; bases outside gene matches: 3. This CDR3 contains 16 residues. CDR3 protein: CASSRGTGSGANVLTF. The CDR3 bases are TGTGCCAGTAGTCGTGGGACAGGCTCTGGGGCCAACGTCCTGACTTTC.

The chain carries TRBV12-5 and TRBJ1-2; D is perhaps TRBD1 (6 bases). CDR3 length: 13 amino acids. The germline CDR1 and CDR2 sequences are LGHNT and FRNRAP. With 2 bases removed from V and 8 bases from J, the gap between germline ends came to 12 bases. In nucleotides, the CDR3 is TGTGCTAGTGGTTTGTCCTTGGACAGCGGCTACACCTTC. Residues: CASGLSLDSGYTF. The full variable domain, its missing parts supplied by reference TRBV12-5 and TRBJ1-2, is DARVTQTPRHKVTEMGQEVTMRCQPILGHNTVFWYRQTMMQGLELLAYFRNRAPLDDSGMPKDRFSAEMPDATLATLKIQPSEPRDSAVYFCASGLSLDSGYTFGSGTRLTVV.

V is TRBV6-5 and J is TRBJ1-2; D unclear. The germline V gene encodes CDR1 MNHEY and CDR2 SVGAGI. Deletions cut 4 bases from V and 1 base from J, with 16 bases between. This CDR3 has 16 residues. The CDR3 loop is CASSSSPRVINYGYTF. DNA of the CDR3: TGTGCCAGCAGTTCCTCCCCAAGGGTGATTAACTATGGCTACACCTTC.

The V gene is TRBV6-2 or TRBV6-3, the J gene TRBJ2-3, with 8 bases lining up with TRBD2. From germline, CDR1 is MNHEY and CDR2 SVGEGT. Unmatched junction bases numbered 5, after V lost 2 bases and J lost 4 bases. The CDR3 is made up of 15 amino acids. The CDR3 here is CASSYQAGGADTQYF. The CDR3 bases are TGTGCCAGCAGTTACCAGGCGGGGGGCGCAGATACGCAGTATTTT.

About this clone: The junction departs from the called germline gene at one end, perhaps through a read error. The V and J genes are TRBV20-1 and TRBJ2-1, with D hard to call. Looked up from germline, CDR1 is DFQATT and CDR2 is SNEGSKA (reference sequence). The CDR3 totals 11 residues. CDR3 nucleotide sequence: TGCGGTGCAGTGCCATCCTCTGAGCAGTTCTTC. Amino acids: CGAVPSSEQFF.

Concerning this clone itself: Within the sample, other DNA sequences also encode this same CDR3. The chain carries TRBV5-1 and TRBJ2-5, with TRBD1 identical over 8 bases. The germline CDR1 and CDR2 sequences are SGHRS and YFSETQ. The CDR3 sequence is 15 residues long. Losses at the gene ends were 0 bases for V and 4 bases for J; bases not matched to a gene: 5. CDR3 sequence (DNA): TGCGCCAGCAGCTTGGCCGGCAGGGGGCTAGAGACCCAGTACTTC. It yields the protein CASSLAGRGLETQYF.

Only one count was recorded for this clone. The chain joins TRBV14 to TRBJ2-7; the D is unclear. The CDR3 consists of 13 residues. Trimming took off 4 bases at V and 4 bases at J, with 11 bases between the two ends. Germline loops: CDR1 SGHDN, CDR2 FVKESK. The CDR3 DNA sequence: TGTGCCAGCAGCCCCTCCCCAGGATACGAGCAGTACTTC. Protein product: CASSPSPGYEQYF.

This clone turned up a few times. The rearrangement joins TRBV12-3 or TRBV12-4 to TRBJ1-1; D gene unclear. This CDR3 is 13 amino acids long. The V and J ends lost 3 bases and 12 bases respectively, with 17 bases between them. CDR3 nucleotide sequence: TGTGCCAGCAGTTTCTCCGGTGAGGTCCAAACTTTCTTT. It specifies CASSFSGEVQTFF.

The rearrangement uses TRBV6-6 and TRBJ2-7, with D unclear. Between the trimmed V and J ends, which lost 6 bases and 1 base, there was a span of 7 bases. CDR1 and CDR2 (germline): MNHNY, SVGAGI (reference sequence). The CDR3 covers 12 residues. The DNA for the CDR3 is TGTGCCAGCAGCCGCCAATCCTACGAGCAGTACTTC. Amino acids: CASSRQSYEQYF.

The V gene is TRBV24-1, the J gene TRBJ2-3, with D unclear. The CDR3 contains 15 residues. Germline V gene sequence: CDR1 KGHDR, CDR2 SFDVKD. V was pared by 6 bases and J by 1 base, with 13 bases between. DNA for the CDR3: TGTGCCACCAGTTCTAGTCGAGAGGGCACAGATACGCAGTATTTT. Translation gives CATSSSREGTDTQYF.

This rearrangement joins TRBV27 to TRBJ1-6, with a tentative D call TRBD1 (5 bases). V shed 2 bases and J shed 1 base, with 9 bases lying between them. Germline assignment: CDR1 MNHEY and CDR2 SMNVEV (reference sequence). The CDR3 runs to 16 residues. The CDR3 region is CASSLSGGSYNSPLHF. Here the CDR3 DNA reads TGTGCCAGCAGTTTAAGTGGGGGATCCTATAATTCACCCCTCCACTTT.

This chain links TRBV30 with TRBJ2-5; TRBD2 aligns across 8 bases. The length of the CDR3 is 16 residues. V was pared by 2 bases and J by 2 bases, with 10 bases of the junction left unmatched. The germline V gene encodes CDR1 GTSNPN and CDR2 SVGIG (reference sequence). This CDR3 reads CAWSKGLVRVQETQYF. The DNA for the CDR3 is TGTGCCTGGAGTAAGGGACTAGTGAGGGTGCAAGAGACCCAGTACTTC.